This T cell receptor beta chain was captured by sequencing in a study of vaccination effects on CD4 cells after COVID-19. Whole-study context: Two-dose BNT162b2 or mRNA-1273 vaccination was given to participants. Findings of the study overall: Relatively few convalescent patients took part in the study, which had no early post-infection timepoints. Clonal contraction was marked in infection- and vaccine-induced clones late after vaccination.

V was clipped by 2 bases and J by 6 bases, with 12 bases between them. The germline V gene has CDR1 SGHNT and CDR2 YYREEE (reference sequence). CDR3 size: 15 residues. ViraFEST assay sequencing came after antigen-specific CD4+ T cells were expanded with viral peptide pools. The authors isolated CD4+ T cells after nine to eleven days of culture. Vaccine recipients had no previous SARS-CoV-2 infection; their nucleocapsid antibodies were negative. Produced via immunoSEQ multiplex PCR; TCRdb's table is partial and in-frame only. The sample shows 30,000 to 45,000 clones, 66% of them seen only once. This clone was found a few times. The antigen is undetermined.

The chain carries TRBV5-4 and TRBJ1-6, with D possibly being TRBD1 (6 bases). The starting material was CD4+ T cells from PBMCs cultured with HCoV-OC43 spike peptides, obtained before COVID-19 vaccination. As to subset: HCoV-OC43 spike overlapping peptide pool stimulation. The clonotype comes from a human donor who received a COVID-19 vaccine. CDR3 sequence reads: CASSFGRGANSPLHF. In nucleotides, the CDR3 is TGTGCCAGCAGCTTTGGGCGGGGGGCTAATTCACCCCTCCACTTT.